The next 25 T cell receptor beta chains were all read from a single sample in a study of regulatory T cells in long-lasting Graves disease. Described time point: newly diagnosed GD, antithyroid drugs for less than 3 months. Scientists built the TCR library using RNA that was extracted from PBMCs. Researchers made TCR beta libraries by using iRepertoire HTBI primers and running Arm-PCR on CDR3 regions. TCRdb redid the calling of the multiplex PCR reads with MiXCR, one entry per CDR3 protein. The data hold 420,000 or so distinct CDR3 sequences, with around 17% observed a single time. The data also belong to a second study, concerning T cells in Graves' hyperthyroidism and ophthalmopathy.

Sequencing used peripheral blood mononuclear cells (PBMCs), obtained at new diagnosis, from a patient treated with antithyroid drugs. These receptors originate from a woman aged 18-29 years with Graves disease.

This sequence joins TRBV12-3 or TRBV12-4 and TRBJ2-1, with 10 bases identical to TRBD2. CDR3 size: 15 residues. Losses at the gene ends were 7 bases for V and 7 bases for J; bases not matched to a gene: 10. This CDR3 reads CASTPSTLAGNEQFF. CDR3 DNA: TGTGCCAGCACCCCCTCAACACTAGCGGGAAATGAGCAGTTCTTC.

A few counts support this clonotype. CDR3 DNA sequence: TGTGCCAGCAGTCCCCTCCGGTCCGGCTACACCTTC. Residues: CASSPLRSGYTF. This rearrangement joins TRBV12-3 or TRBV12-4 to TRBJ1-2; D uncertain. V shed 5 bases and J shed 8 bases, with 12 bases lying between them. The length of the CDR3 is 12 residues.

Ten or more counts support this clonotype. This rearrangement joins TRBV20-1 to TRBJ1-2; a possible D gene is TRBD1 (5 bases). V was cut by 6 bases and J by 2 bases, with 13 bases left in between. The CDR3 has 13 residues. Germline-derived CDR1 and CDR2 are DFQATT and SNEGSKA (reference sequence). CDR3: CSAKSRQNYGYTF. For the CDR3, the DNA is TGCAGTGCCAAATCCCGACAGAACTATGGCTACACCTTC.

This clonotype was counted many times. The gene calls are TRBV20-1 and TRBJ2-5; 9 bases match TRBD2. The CDR3 loop spans 13 amino acids. V shed 7 bases, J shed 1 base, and the junction held 4 bases outside the gene matches. Per germline, CDR1 DFQATT and CDR2 SNEGSKA (reference sequence). The CDR3 here is CSVISGGQETQYF. Written as DNA, the CDR3 is TGCAGTGTAATTAGCGGGGGCCAAGAGACCCAGTACTTC.

The sample holds many counts of this clonotype. This sequence joins TRBV20-1 and TRBJ2-7; tentatively, D is TRBD2 (5 bases). The CDR3 has 14 amino acids. The germline CDR1 and CDR2 sequences are DFQATT and SNEGSKA (reference sequence). Trimming took 3 bases from V and 0 from J, leaving 12 bases between them. CDR3: CSASIASSSYEQYF. DNA of the CDR3: TGCAGTGCTAGTATAGCGTCTAGCTCCTACGAGCAGTACTTC.

The genes are TRBV3-1 and TRBJ2-2, with 10 bases aligning to TRBD1. Germline CDR1 LGHDT, CDR2 YNNKEL (reference sequence). This CDR3 comprises 16 residues. After removal of 3 bases from V and 0 bases from J, the junction contained 1 base not matched to a gene. The CDR3 loop is CASSQTGGANTGELFF. CDR3 sequence (DNA): TGTGCCAGCAGCCAGACAGGGGGCGCGAACACCGGGGAGCTGTTTTTT. The full variable domain, rest sourced from reference TRBV3-1 and TRBJ2-2, is DTAVSQTPKYLVTQMGNDKSIKCEQNLGHDTMYWYKQDSKKFLKIMFSYNNKELIINETVPNRFSPKSPDKAHLNLHINSLELGDSAVYFCASSQTGGANTGELFFGEGSRLTVL.

The gene calls are TRBV7-9 and TRBJ2-7; 8 nucleotides align to TRBD2. There are 15 residues in the CDR3. V was pared by 5 bases and J by 0 bases, with 6 bases of the junction left unmatched. Germline-derived CDR1 and CDR2 are SEHNR and FQNEAQ (reference sequence). The CDR3 sequence is CASSGWTSSSYEQYF. Written as DNA, the CDR3 is TGTGCCAGCAGCGGATGGACTAGCAGCTCCTACGAGCAGTACTTC.

In its sample, this clonotype was seen many times. V gene TRBV7-2 combines with J gene TRBJ1-1; D is unresolved. There are 14 residues in the CDR3. Germline CDR1 and CDR2: SGHTA and FQGNSA. V shed 1 base and J shed 1 base, with 7 bases lying between them. The CDR3 reads CASSLDWRNTEAFF. CDR3 nucleotides: TGTGCCAGCAGCTTAGATTGGAGGAACACTGAAGCTTTCTTT.

This clonotype was recorded at least ten times. The chain recombines TRBV18 with TRBJ2-7, with 14 bases lining up with TRBD2. V was pared by 4 bases and J by 4 bases, with 9 bases of the junction left unmatched. The CDR3 length is 17 residues. CDR1 and CDR2 (germline): KGHSH, LQKENI. The CDR3 loop reads CASSQPGLAGVGYEQYF. DNA for the CDR3: TGTGCCAGCTCACAACCGGGACTAGCGGGAGTTGGGTACGAGCAGTACTTC.

Many counts were recorded for this clonotype. The gene calls are TRBV28 and TRBJ1-2; no clear D gene. The CDR3 consists of 14 residues. Trimming stripped 2 bases from V and 3 bases from J, with 10 bases between. Germline V CDR1 and CDR2: MDHEN, SYDVKM. CDR3 DNA sequence: TGTGCCAGCAGTTTAATAGGGCCGGACTATGGCTACACCTTC. This encodes CASSLIGPDYGYTF.

This clonotype turned up a few times. This rearrangement joins TRBV20-1 to TRBJ2-5; 7 bases are a match to TRBD2. In germline, CDR1 is DFQATT, CDR2 SNEGSKA (reference sequence). This CDR3 comprises 16 residues. Trimming removed 6 bases from V and 4 bases from J; junction bases left unmatched: 17. In DNA, the CDR3 is TGCAGTGCCCCCGGTCAGGCGGGAGAATGGAGAGAGACCCAGTACTTC. It translates to CSAPGQAGEWRETQYF.

This clonotype was seen ten or more times. The V gene is TRBV7-8, the J gene TRBJ2-1; 14 bases match TRBD2. Germline V gene lookup returns CDR1 SGHVS and CDR2 FQNEAQ. CDR3 length: 19 residues. Trimming removed 4 bases from V and 8 bases from J; junction bases left unmatched: 16. The CDR3 DNA reads TGTGCCAGCAGCTCGGGACAGAGACTAGCGGGAGGGCCCAGCTATGAGCAGTTCTTC. Amino acids: CASSSGQRLAGGPSYEQFF.

This chain uses TRBV24-1 with TRBJ2-1; 7 bases are shared with TRBD1. This CDR3 has 16 residues. Germline CDR1 KGHDR, CDR2 SFDVKD. Unmatched junction bases numbered 6, after V lost 4 bases and J lost 1 base. The DNA of the CDR3 is TGTGCCACCAGTGAGCCTGACAGGGTGTCCTACAATGAGCAGTTCTTC. This gives the protein CATSEPDRVSYNEQFF.

This clonotype was counted a few times. V is TRBV6-1 and J is TRBJ2-3; D unclear. This CDR3 is 13 amino acids long. The germline V gene has CDR1 MNHNS and CDR2 SASEGT. Trimming shortened V by 6 bases and J by 4 bases, and 11 bases separated the two germline ends. CDR3 bases: TGTGCCAGCAGCCTTTTGTGGGCAGATACGCAGTATTTT. It is translated as CASSLLWADTQYF.

In the case of this clonotype: A read error may produce the germline difference seen at one junction end. The V call is TRBV2, the J call TRBJ2-1; 10 bases line up with TRBD2. Per the germline V gene, CDR1 is SNHLY and CDR2 is FYNNEI. The CDR3 runs to 18 residues. The CDR3 region is CAGSEAGMLAGVSYEQFF. In DNA form, the CDR3 reads TGTGCCGGCAGTGAAGCGGGGATGCTAGCGGGAGTCTCCTACGAGCAGTTCTTC.

This clonotype showed up just a few times. The genes are TRBV10-1 and TRBJ2-2; D may be TRBD1 (6 bases). V gave up 4 bases and J gave up 0 bases, with 12 bases separating them. Looked up from germline, CDR1 is WNHNN and CDR2 is SYGVQD (reference sequence). CDR3 length: 16 amino acids. The CDR3 nucleotides are TGCGCCAGCAGTGTGAGCAGGGGAGCGAACACCGGGGAGCTGTTTTTT. It encodes CASSVSRGANTGELFF.

The chain's CDR3 is CSAPGQGARVGQPQHF. The CDR3, as DNA: TGCAGTGCTCCCGGACAGGGGGCGAGGGTCGGTCAGCCCCAGCATTTT. The gene calls are TRBV20-1 and TRBJ1-5; 11 bases match TRBD1. Germline lookup yields CDR1 DFQATT and CDR2 SNEGSKA (reference sequence). Trimming took 5 bases from V and 6 from J; bases not matched to a gene: 12. The CDR3 covers 16 residues.

The V gene is TRBV4-3, the J gene TRBJ1-2, with D possibly being TRBD1 (5 bases). Germline CDR1 and CDR2: LGHNA and YSLEER. Trimming removed 0 bases at V and 4 bases at J, with 9 bases between. The CDR3 has 14 residues. The CDR3: CASSQDAGPYGYTF. The CDR3 DNA is TGCGCCAGCAGCCAAGATGCAGGGCCCTATGGCTACACCTTC.

This clonotype turned up a few times. The V gene is TRBV19, the J gene TRBJ2-3; D is possibly TRBD2 (6 bases). Trimming removed 6 bases from V and 3 bases from J, with 13 bases in between. The CDR3 runs 14 residues. The V gene's germline CDR1 is LNHDA and CDR2 SQIVND (reference sequence). The CDR3, as DNA: TGTGCCAGTAGCCCGAGGAGGGTGACAGATACGCAGTATTTT. This sequence encodes CASSPRRVTDTQYF.

This clonotype has just a few counts. J is TRBJ1-2 and V is TRBV4-1; D is unclear. The CDR3 totals 15 residues. CDR1 is MGHRA and CDR2 is YSYEKL in the germline V gene. V shed 1 base and J shed 4 bases, with 13 bases lying between them. DNA of the CDR3: TGCGCCAGCAGCCAAGGTGGCAGAACCCCCTATGGCTACACCTTC. Protein sequence: CASSQGGRTPYGYTF.

This clonotype was seen ten or more times. CDR3 bases: TGCAGCGTTGACACGGGGACCGATGAGCAGTTCTTC. Amino acid sequence: CSVDTGTDEQFF. The rearrangement links TRBV29-1 to TRBJ2-1, with D possibly being TRBD1 or TRBD2 (5 bases each). Germline CDR1 is SQVTM and CDR2 is ANQGSEA. V was cut by 3 bases and J by 8 bases, with 11 bases left in between. CDR3 length: 12 residues.

In this sample, this clonotype turned up a few times. The chain employs TRBV7-2 and TRBJ1-2; 8 bases map to TRBD1. Per germline, CDR1 SGHTA and CDR2 FQGNSA. J was trimmed by 7 bases and V by 5 bases; bases with no gene match: 6. The CDR3 is 13 amino acids. CDR3 sequence: CASSVQGAGGYTF. CDR3 nucleotide sequence: TGTGCCAGCAGCGTTCAGGGGGCTGGTGGCTACACCTTC.

In its sample, this clonotype was seen many times. The gene calls are TRBV12-3 or TRBV12-4 and TRBJ2-5, with D tentatively TRBD1 (5 bases). This CDR3 has 15 residues. The V end lost 0 bases, the J end lost 1 base, and 9 bases lay between the germline ends. The CDR3 region is CASSLALQGQETQYF. In nucleotides, the CDR3 is TGTGCCAGCAGTTTAGCGCTTCAGGGCCAAGAGACCCAGTACTTC.

This clonotype has a count of ten or more. This rearrangement joins TRBV27 to TRBJ2-7; D possibly corresponds to TRBD1 (5 bases). Trimming left V 5 bases short and J 0 bases short, with 14 bases between. Per germline, CDR1 MNHEY and CDR2 SMNVEV (reference sequence). CDR3 length: 15 residues. CDR3 sequence (DNA): TGTGCCAGCAGTCTCACAGGCGAGAGCTCCTACGAGCAGTACTTC. Its protein is CASSLTGESSYEQYF.

This clonotype appeared many times. This chain links TRBV20-1 with TRBJ2-5; 13 bases map to TRBD2. The CDR3 extends over 15 amino acids. Germline V CDR1 and CDR2: DFQATT, SNEGSKA (reference sequence). The J segment lost 6 bases and the V segment lost 6 bases, leaving 10 bases of the junction unmatched. The CDR3 here is CSALAGGGSKKTQYF. The CDR3 DNA sequence: TGCAGTGCACTAGCGGGGGGGGGTTCCAAGAAGACCCAGTACTTC.